A selection of T cell receptor beta chains follows, all from one sample in a study of blood T cells in healthy people across ages. TCRdb reprocessed the 5' RACE reads via MiXCR and lists one record per CDR3 protein. The sample carries roughly 790,000 distinct CDR3 sequences, 43% recorded once. The specimen was blood. These receptors were collected from an older woman in good health. Each CDR3 is given with its conserved first and last residue. The order of the fields is J gene, D gene, V gene, clone size, CDR3 protein, CDR3 DNA. A D gene is named only where the DNA matches it firmly. A clone size is listed for some rows: how often the clone was seen (once, few, many), or a class if it is expanded.

TRBJ2-5 . TRBV20-1 . CSASEPQGSRETQYF TGCAGTGCTAGCGAGCCCCAGGGTAGTAGGGAGACCCAGTACTTC
TRBJ2-7 TRBD2 TRBV10-2 . CASRTIAGGPHEQYF TGCGCCAGCAGGACAATAGCGGGGGGGCCCCACGAGCAGTACTTC
TRBJ2-5 TRBD2 TRBV5-1 . CASSLSSSGNQETQYF TGCGCCAGCAGCTTGTCCTCTAGCGGAAACCAAGAGACCCAGTACTTC
TRBJ2-3 . TRBV4-3 few CASSQWRGGVEDTQYF TGCGCCAGCAGCCAATGGAGGGGGGGCGTTGAGGATACGCAGTATTTT
TRBJ2-5 . TRBV21-1 . CASSKRGEGMTQYF TGTGCCAGCAGCAAAAGGGGAGAGGGGATGACCCAGTACTTC
TRBJ1-2 TRBD1 TRBV20-1 few CSASTGGEGYTF TGCAGTGCGTCGACAGGGGGAGAAGGCTACACCTTC
TRBJ2-3 . TRBV27 few CASSLSLAAVTDTQYF TGTGCCAGCAGTTTATCGTTGGCGGCGGTTACAGATACGCAGTATTTT
TRBJ1-2 . TRBV5-1 . CASSGRTASYGYTF TGCGCCAGCAGCGGACGGACGGCCAGTTATGGCTACACCTTC
TRBJ2-4 TRBD1 TRBV27 . CASSFGQGKQYF TGTGCCAGCAGTTTCGGACAGGGCAAGCAGTACTTC
TRBJ1-4 . TRBV2 many CASSETGTHATNEKLFF TGTGCCAGCAGTGAAACAGGGACACATGCAACTAATGAAAAACTGTTTTTT
TRBJ2-7 . TRBV7-2 . CASSPLPGPKDEQYF TGTGCCAGCAGCCCTCTCCCGGGCCCTAAGGACGAGCAGTACTTC
TRBJ2-1 TRBD2 TRBV5-6 . CARKKRGHNEQFF TGTGCAAGAAAAAAGCGGGGACACAATGAGCAGTTCTTC
TRBJ2-7 TRBD2 TRBV20-1 few CSASSSGRVHEQYF TGCAGTGCTAGCTCTAGCGGGAGGGTCCACGAGCAGTACTTC
TRBJ2-7 TRBD2 TRBV12-3/TRBV12-4 . CASRKKTRTSVSYEQYF TGTGCCAGCAGAAAGAAAACACGGACTAGCGTCTCCTACGAGCAGTACTTC
TRBJ2-2 . TRBV6-5 . CASSPQYPGELFF TGTGCCAGCAGTCCACAGTACCCCGGGGAGCTGTTTTTT
TRBJ2-7 . TRBV6-5 . CASSYRRDVRDYEQYF TGTGCCAGCAGTTACCGCAGGGACGTAAGGGACTACGAGCAGTACTTC
TRBJ2-1 . TRBV7-3 few CASSLIVGEQFF TGTGCCAGCAGCTTAATAGTCGGGGAGCAGTTCTTC
TRBJ1-5 TRBD1 TRBV6-1 . CASNLGQNNQPQHF TGTGCCAGCAACTTGGGACAGAACAATCAGCCCCAGCATTTT
TRBJ1-1 TRBD1 TRBV14 few CASSPRDRGMNTEAFF TGTGCCAGCAGCCCCCGGGACAGGGGAATGAACACTGAAGCTTTCTTT
TRBJ1-5 . TRBV18 . CASSREPYSNQPQHF TGTGCCAGCTCACGTGAACCCTATAGCAATCAGCCCCAGCATTTT
TRBJ2-3 TRBD2 TRBV9 few CASSAKLAGGLPDTQYF TGTGCCAGCAGCGCAAAGCTAGCGGGAGGACTACCAGATACGCAGTATTTT